The rows below give T cell receptor beta chains drawn from one sample of a study of T cells in localized non-small cell lung cancer. Some clones are missing from TCRdb's copy, which holds only in-frame ones; the method was immunoSEQ multiplex PCR. The sample lists approximately 21,000 clones; about nine tenths were seen once. The starting material was peripheral blood, obtained before any cancer treatment. These TCRs come from a woman aged 35-70 years with stage I lung adenocarcinoma. Both conserved end residues are part of each CDR3. D genes are given only for firm matches. Not all rows give a size; the values are once, few, many and, for expanded clones, a class.

J: TRBJ2-7
size: -
D: -
V: TRBV29-1
CDR3: CSVETPSGEQYF
DNA: TGCAGCGTTGAGACCCCCTCGGGAGAGCAGTACTTC

J: TRBJ2-1
size: -
D: -
V: TRBV9
CDR3: CASSVALSSGQTTYNEQFF
DNA: TGTGCCAGCAGCGTAGCCCTTTCTAGCGGACAGACGACATACAATGAGCAGTTCTTC

J: TRBJ2-3
size: few
D: TRBD2
V: TRBV6-5
CDR3: CASSYSDGRTDTQYF
DNA: TGTGCCAGCAGTTACTCGGACGGGAGGACAGATACGCAGTATTTT

J: TRBJ1-1
size: -
D: -
V: TRBV6-5
CDR3: CASSYSYTNTEAFF
DNA: TGTGCCAGCAGTTACTCATACACCAACACTGAAGCTTTCTTT

J: TRBJ1-4
size: -
D: -
V: TRBV28
CDR3: CASSLGQFNEKLFF
DNA: TGTGCCAGCAGTTTGGGACAATTTAATGAAAAACTGTTTTTT

J: TRBJ2-3
size: -
D: TRBD1
V: TRBV19
CDR3: CASSIPTGAFTDTQYF
DNA: TGTGCCAGTAGTATCCCGACAGGGGCCTTCACAGATACGCAGTATTTT

J: TRBJ2-1
size: once
D: TRBD2
V: TRBV4-1
CDR3: CASSQDNSGSGSYNEQFF
DNA: TGCGCCAGCAGCCAAGATAACAGCGGGAGTGGATCCTACAATGAGCAGTTCTTC

J: TRBJ2-3
size: -
D: -
V: TRBV11-2
CDR3: CASGFSSRRDTDTQYF
DNA: TGTGCCAGCGGCTTTTCTTCAAGGAGAGACACAGATACGCAGTATTTT

J: TRBJ2-7
size: once
D: TRBD2
V: TRBV6-1
CDR3: CASSRGLAREQYF
DNA: TGTGCCAGCAGCAGAGGACTAGCTCGGGAGCAGTACTTC

J: TRBJ2-1
size: -
D: TRBD2
V: TRBV6-4
CDR3: CASSATSGTTTQQFF
DNA: TGTGCCAGCAGTGCGACTAGCGGGACCACAACCCAGCAGTTCTTC

J: TRBJ1-2
size: once
D: -
V: TRBV27
CDR3: CASKEGGYGGYTF
DNA: TGTGCCAGCAAGGAGGGTGGGTATGGGGGCTACACCTTC

J: TRBJ2-7
size: -
D: -
V: TRBV7-7
CDR3: CASSRLRGVYEQYF
DNA: TGTGCCAGCAGCCGCCTCCGAGGGGTATACGAGCAGTACTTC

J: TRBJ1-1
size: -
D: -
V: TRBV6-6
CDR3: CASSSAANTEAFF
DNA: TGTGCCAGCAGTTCCGCAGCAAACACTGAAGCTTTCTTT

J: TRBJ1-1
size: -
D: -
V: TRBV29-1
CDR3: CSVEVGRRGSEAFF
DNA: TGCAGCGTTGAGGTAGGCAGGAGGGGGTCTGAAGCTTTCTTT

J: TRBJ2-7
size: -
D: -
V: TRBV5-1
CDR3: CASSLGSELEGEQYF
DNA: TGCGCCAGTTCGCTCGGGAGCGAGTTAGAAGGCGAGCAGTACTTC

J: TRBJ2-5
size: -
D: TRBD2
V: TRBV7-2
CDR3: CASSLVLAGGGAQYF
DNA: TGTGCCAGCAGCTTAGTTCTGGCGGGAGGGGGAGCCCAGTACTTC

J: TRBJ2-5
size: -
D: -
V: TRBV18
CDR3: CASSPPGANQETQYF
DNA: TGTGCCAGCTCACCCCCAGGAGCCAACCAAGAGACCCAGTACTTC

J: TRBJ2-7
size: -
D: TRBD2
V: TRBV15
CDR3: CATSRDVGGSRPYEQYF
DNA: TGTGCCACCAGCAGAGATGTGGGGGGGAGTCGTCCCTACGAGCAGTACTTC

J: TRBJ1-1
size: -
D: TRBD1
V: TRBV6-5
CDR3: CASSYEDRAATEAFF
DNA: TGTGCCAGCAGTTACGAGGACAGGGCGGCCACTGAAGCTTTCTTT

J: TRBJ2-2
size: few
D: TRBD2
V: TRBV6-5
CDR3: CASSSGRGRTGELFF
DNA: TGTGCCAGCAGTTCCGGGAGGGGGAGAACCGGGGAGCTGTTTTTT

J: TRBJ2-5
size: -
D: TRBD2
V: TRBV19
CDR3: CASSMSSGRKTQYF
DNA: TGTGCCAGTAGTATGTCTAGCGGGAGGAAGACCCAGTACTTC

J: TRBJ2-2
size: few
D: TRBD1
V: TRBV18
CDR3: CASSQQGAGASGELFF
DNA: TGTGCCAGCTCACAACAGGGGGCCGGAGCGAGCGGGGAGCTGTTTTTT

J: TRBJ1-5
size: -
D: TRBD1
V: TRBV7-2
CDR3: CASSLGTGGNQPQHF
DNA: TGTGCCAGCAGCTTGGGGACAGGGGGTAATCAGCCCCAGCATTTT

J: TRBJ1-1
size: -
D: -
V: TRBV6-5
CDR3: CVVGIGGARGEAFF
DNA: TGTGTCGTGGGGATAGGGGGGGCGCGAGGTGAAGCTTTCTTT

J: TRBJ1-3
size: -
D: -
V: TRBV28
CDR3: CASSWGGSGNTIYF
DNA: TGTGCCAGCAGTTGGGGGGGCTCTGGAAACACCATATATTTT

J: TRBJ2-7
size: once
D: TRBD1
V: TRBV28
CDR3: CASTPLRDRDYEQYF
DNA: TGTGCCAGCACCCCCCTTCGGGACAGGGACTACGAGCAGTACTTC

J: TRBJ2-3
size: -
D: TRBD1
V: TRBV28
CDR3: CASSSQGNTQYF
DNA: TGTGCCAGCAGCTCACAGGGGAATACGCAGTATTTT

J: TRBJ1-2
size: -
D: TRBD1
V: TRBV30
CDR3: CAWSVSGQAGGYTF
DNA: TGTGCCTGGAGTGTATCGGGACAGGCCGGTGGCTACACCTTC

J: TRBJ2-5
size: -
D: -
V: TRBV19
CDR3: CASSIGRMGQETQYF
DNA: TGTGCCAGTAGTATAGGAAGGATGGGGCAAGAGACCCAGTACTTC

J: TRBJ2-6
size: -
D: -
V: TRBV5-8
CDR3: CASSLAGANVLTF
DNA: TGTGCCAGCAGCTTGGCTGGGGCCAACGTCCTGACTTTC

J: TRBJ2-1
size: -
D: TRBD1
V: TRBV7-2
CDR3: CASSLTGVEQFF
DNA: TGTGCCAGCAGTCTCACAGGGGTCGAGCAGTTCTTC

J: TRBJ2-1
size: -
D: TRBD2
V: TRBV7-3
CDR3: CASSVAGSHNEQFF
DNA: TGTGCCAGCAGCGTAGCGGGATCCCACAATGAGCAGTTCTTC

J: TRBJ2-2
size: -
D: TRBD1
V: TRBV4-3
CDR3: CASSQLPGQGAPGELFF
DNA: TGCGCCAGCAGCCAACTTCCGGGACAGGGAGCCCCCGGGGAGCTGTTTTTT

J: TRBJ2-1
size: -
D: TRBD2
V: TRBV7-8
CDR3: CASSPFGSGRFYNEQFF
DNA: TGTGCCAGCAGCCCCTTTGGTAGCGGGAGGTTCTACAATGAGCAGTTCTTC

J: TRBJ2-5
size: -
D: -
V: TRBV5-1
CDR3: CASSLRDAQETQYF
DNA: TGCGCCAGCAGCTTACGGGACGCCCAAGAGACCCAGTACTTC